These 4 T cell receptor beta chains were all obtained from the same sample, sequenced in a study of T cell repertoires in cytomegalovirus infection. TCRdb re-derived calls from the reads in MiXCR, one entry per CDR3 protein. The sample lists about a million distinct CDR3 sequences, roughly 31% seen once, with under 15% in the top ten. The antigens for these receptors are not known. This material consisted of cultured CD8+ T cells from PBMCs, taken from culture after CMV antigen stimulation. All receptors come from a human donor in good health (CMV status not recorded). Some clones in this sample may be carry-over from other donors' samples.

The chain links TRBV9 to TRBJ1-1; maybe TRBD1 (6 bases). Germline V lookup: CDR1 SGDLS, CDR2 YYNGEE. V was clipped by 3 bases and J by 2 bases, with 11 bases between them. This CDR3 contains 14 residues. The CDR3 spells CASSAEDSNTEAFF. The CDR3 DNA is TGTGCCAGCAGCGCGGAGGACAGTAACACTGAAGCTTTCTTT.

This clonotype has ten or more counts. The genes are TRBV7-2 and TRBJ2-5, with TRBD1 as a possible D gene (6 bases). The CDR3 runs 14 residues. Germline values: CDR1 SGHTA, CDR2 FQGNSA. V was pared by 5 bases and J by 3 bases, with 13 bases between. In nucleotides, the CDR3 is TGTGCCAGCAGCCCCATAGGGGGAGAAGAGACCCAGTACTTC. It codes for CASSPIGGEETQYF.

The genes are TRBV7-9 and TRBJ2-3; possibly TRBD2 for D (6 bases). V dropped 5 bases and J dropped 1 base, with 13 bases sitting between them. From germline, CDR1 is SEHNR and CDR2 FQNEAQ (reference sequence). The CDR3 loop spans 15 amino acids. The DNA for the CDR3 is TGTGCCAGCAGCCCAGCGGGTGGTGGCACAGATACGCAGTATTTT. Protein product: CASSPAGGGTDTQYF.

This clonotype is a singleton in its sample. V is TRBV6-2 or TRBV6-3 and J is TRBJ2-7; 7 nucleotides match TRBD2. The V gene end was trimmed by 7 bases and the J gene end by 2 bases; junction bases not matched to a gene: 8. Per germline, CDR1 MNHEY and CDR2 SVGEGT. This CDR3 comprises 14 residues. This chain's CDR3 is CASNPGTTPYEQYF. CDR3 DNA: TGTGCCAGCAATCCCGGGACTACTCCCTACGAGCAGTACTTC.